This is a list of T cell receptor beta chains from one sample in a study of T cell repertoires in cytomegalovirus infection. Using its own MiXCR run on the reads, TCRdb lists one record per CDR3 protein. Altogether 680,000 or so distinct CDR3 sequences are present, 35% to 40% being singletons, with the ten largest covering around 2.8%. The specimen sequenced was PBMCs. The receptors were gathered from a human donor in good health (CMV status not recorded). Some clones in this sample may be carry-over from other donors' samples. Both conserved end residues are part of each CDR3. D genes are given only for firm matches. Clone sizes are given selectively: once, few, many, or a class where the clone is expanded.

D,V,J,size,DNA,CDR3
-,TRBV7-6,TRBJ2-5,many,TGTGCCAGCAGCTTGAGTAGGGGGGCATGGGAGACCCAGTACTTC,CASSLSRGAWETQYF
-,TRBV28,TRBJ2-3,-,TGTGCCAGCAGTTTATTCGGGCGGGGGCCACGAGGGGATACGCAGTATTTT,CASSLFGRGPRGDTQYF
TRBD2,TRBV7-7,TRBJ2-1,few,TGTGCTAGCAGCTTAGGTGGCGGGAGGGCCAACAATGAGCAGTTCTTC,CASSLGGGRANNEQFF
-,TRBV6-2/TRBV6-3,TRBJ2-5,many,TGTGCCAGCAGTTACGCGGGGGCCCAAGAGACCCAGTACTTC,CASSYAGAQETQYF
-,TRBV12-3/TRBV12-4,TRBJ1-4,-,TGTGCCAGCAGGGCGACCTTGGGGGAAAAACTGTTTTTT,CASRATLGEKLFF
TRBD1,TRBV29-1,TRBJ2-7,-,TGCAGCGTTGTTTGGACAGGGGGATCGGGAGAGCAGTACTTC,CSVVWTGGSGEQYF
-,TRBV20-1,TRBJ2-7,few,TGCAGTGCTAGCCGGGCCTCTAGCTCCTACGAGCAGTACTTC,CSASRASSSYEQYF
TRBD2,TRBV7-8,TRBJ2-1,many,TGTGCCAGCAGCTTAGTTGGGACTAGCGGACTGTACAATGAGCAGTTCTTC,CASSLVGTSGLYNEQFF
TRBD1,TRBV14,TRBJ1-2,-,TGTGCCAGCAGCCAAGGGGACAGGGAAGGGTATGGCTACACCTTC,CASSQGDREGYGYTF
TRBD1,TRBV11-2,TRBJ2-2,-,TGTGCCAGCAGCTTCGGACAGGGAGTGATGACCGGGGAGCTGTTTTTT,CASSFGQGVMTGELFF
TRBD2,TRBV6-2/TRBV6-3,TRBJ2-1,-,TGTGCCAGCAGCAGGACTAGCAATCATGAGCAGTTCTTC,CASSRTSNHEQFF
-,TRBV4-1,TRBJ1-6,-,TGCGCCAGCAGCCAAGCTCCCCTTATTAGGCTAACAGGCCACCTCAATTCACCCCTCCACTTT,CASSQAPLIRLTGHLNSPLHF
TRBD2,TRBV20-1,TRBJ2-1,-,TGCATCCCCTCGGGGGGTTTCGAGCAGTTCTTC,CIPSGGFEQFF
TRBD2,TRBV12-3/TRBV12-4,TRBJ2-3,-,TGTGCCAGCAGCCCCACCGGACTAGTGGGGCCAGATACGCAGTATTTT,CASSPTGLVGPDTQYF
-,TRBV7-6,TRBJ2-5,many,TGTGCCAGCAGCGAAGCCGGGCCCCAAGAGACCCAGTACTTC,CASSEAGPQETQYF
TRBD1,TRBV7-2,TRBJ1-2,many,TGTGCCAGCAGCTTAGCGGACAGGTCAAACTATGGCTACACCTTC,CASSLADRSNYGYTF
-,TRBV3-1,TRBJ2-3,few,TGTGCCAGCAGCCAAGTGTCAGCAACTTACACAGATACGCAGTATTTT,CASSQVSATYTDTQYF
-,TRBV7-9,TRBJ1-6,-,TGTGCCAGCAGCTTGGGATCCGGGACGGATAATTCACCCCTCCACTTT,CASSLGSGTDNSPLHF
-,TRBV4-1,TRBJ1-1,once,TGCGCCAGCAGCCAAGATTCACAGGGCTTGAACACTGAAGCTTTCTTT,CASSQDSQGLNTEAFF
TRBD1,TRBV28,TRBJ2-2,few,TGTGCCAGCAGTTTGGGACAGGTCCTTCTTAACACCGGGGAGCTGTTTTTT,CASSLGQVLLNTGELFF
-,TRBV18,TRBJ1-2,-,TGTGCCAGCTCTTTCGACGGGGAATGGTGCTACACCTTC,CASSFDGEWCYTF
-,TRBV28,TRBJ1-4,few,TGTGCCAGCAGGTTTAAATCGGTATTGGTGGATGAAAAACTGTTTTTT,CASRFKSVLVDEKLFF
-,TRBV7-9,TRBJ1-1,few,TGTGCCAGCAGCCGCAAGGTGGGGGTGAACACTGAAGCTTTCTTT,CASSRKVGVNTEAFF
-,TRBV12-3/TRBV12-4,TRBJ1-1,-,TGTGCCAGCACCTATGACAGGATGAACACTGAAGCTTTCTTT,CASTYDRMNTEAFF
TRBD1,TRBV5-4,TRBJ1-1,-,TGTGCCAGCAGCTTGGTGGGACAGGGGGTCATGAACACTGAAGCTTTCTTT,CASSLVGQGVMNTEAFF
TRBD2,TRBV11-2,TRBJ2-1,-,TGTGCCAGCAGCTTGCTAGCGGGGGCCTCCTACAATGAGCAGTTCTTC,CASSLLAGASYNEQFF
TRBD1,TRBV19,TRBJ1-5,-,TGTGCCACCGTCAGCTCGGGACAGCGTCCCGGGGCCCAGCATTTT,CATVSSGQRPGAQHF
-,TRBV19,TRBJ2-1,few,TGTGCCAGTAGTCCCCGGCAGGGGGGGTATAGGAATGAGCAGTTCTTC,CASSPRQGGYRNEQFF
TRBD2,TRBV18,TRBJ2-5,few,TGTGCCAGCTCACCACCGTATAGCGGGAGCGGGACCCAGTACTTC,CASSPPYSGSGTQYF
-,TRBV5-1,TRBJ2-1,-,TGCGCCAGCAGCTTGGGAATCGAGGGTGAGCAGTTCTTC,CASSLGIEGEQFF
-,TRBV29-1,TRBJ2-1,-,TGCAGCTCACTAGGTGGCACCCATTCCATCAATGAGCAGTTCTTC,CSSLGGTHSINEQFF
-,TRBV18,TRBJ2-7,-,TGTGCCAGCTCACCACGACCAGGGGGGCCCAAGACCTACGAGCAGTACTTC,CASSPRPGGPKTYEQYF
-,TRBV2,TRBJ1-3,-,TGTGCCAGCACATTAACAGGAAACTCTGGAAACACCATATATTTT,CASTLTGNSGNTIYF
TRBD1,TRBV7-2,TRBJ1-1,many,TGTGCCAGCAGCAGGACAGGGGTCACTGAAGCTTTCTTT,CASSRTGVTEAFF
-,TRBV12-3/TRBV12-4,TRBJ1-2,-,TGTGCCAGCAGTTTAAGAGGCGGACATGACTACACCTTC,CASSLRGGHDYTF
-,TRBV28,TRBJ1-1,few,TGTGCCAGCGTTACTGCGGGGCCTGAAGCTTTCTTT,CASVTAGPEAFF
-,TRBV4-1,TRBJ1-5,-,TGCGCCAGCAGCCAAGTGGGGGGACTGAGGGATCAGCCCCAGCATTTT,CASSQVGGLRDQPQHF
-,TRBV5-5,TRBJ2-1,-,TGTGCCAGCAGCTTAAGCAGGTCGAGCAATGAGCAGTTCTTC,CASSLSRSSNEQFF
-,TRBV9,TRBJ1-1,few,TGTGCCAGCAGCCCTGAGGGGGAGGCTGAAGCTTTCTTT,CASSPEGEAEAFF
-,TRBV7-3,TRBJ1-2,few,TGTGCCAGCAGCCCCCTCCGCGAAGGGAGAGCTAACTATGGCTACACCTTC,CASSPLREGRANYGYTF
-,TRBV4-1,TRBJ1-1,-,TGCGCCAGCAGTCCGCAACGGGAGGCTGAAGCTTTCTTT,CASSPQREAEAFF
-,TRBV12-3/TRBV12-4,TRBJ1-3,-,TGTGCCAGCAGTTTTTCAGAGCTCTCTGGAAACACCATATATTTT,CASSFSELSGNTIYF
TRBD1,TRBV20-1,TRBJ1-5,few,TGCAGTGCTAGAGACATCCATATCGCAGGGGGCTACCACGAGCCCCAGCATTTT,CSARDIHIAGGYHEPQHF
-,TRBV28,TRBJ1-1,-,TGTGCCAGCAGTGCCTACTCCGGGACGGGCTTTTTT,CASSAYSGTGFF
-,TRBV7-9,TRBJ1-1,-,TGTGCCAGCAGCCCGGCGGCTGTCTATAGAGCTACCCATGAAGCTTTCTTT,CASSPAAVYRATHEAFF
TRBD2,TRBV29-1,TRBJ2-7,-,TGCAGCGTTACCGGACTAGCGGGAGGAAGGAACTACGAGCAGTACTTC,CSVTGLAGGRNYEQYF
-,TRBV6-1,TRBJ1-3,few,TGTGCCATTCTAGGTGAGACAGGCCGAACGGACACCATATATTTT,CAILGETGRTDTIYF
TRBD1,TRBV12-3/TRBV12-4,TRBJ1-1,-,TGTGCCAGCACCTTGGACAGGTCGAACACTGAAGCTTTCTTT,CASTLDRSNTEAFF
-,TRBV6-2/TRBV6-3,TRBJ1-2,few,TGTGCCAGCAGTTACTACGGTGGTGGCTACACCTTC,CASSYYGGGYTF
-,TRBV28,TRBJ1-2,-,TGTGCCAGCAGTTTTCCGGGGGTCTATGTCTACACCTTC,CASSFPGVYVYTF
-,TRBV12-3/TRBV12-4,TRBJ2-5,few,TGTGCCAGCAGTTTAGGTTCGATAGATACCCAGTACTTC,CASSLGSIDTQYF
-,TRBV12-3/TRBV12-4,TRBJ1-1,many,TGTGCCAGCAGCCCCAGGGGAAATGAAGCTTTCTTT,CASSPRGNEAFF
-,TRBV15,TRBJ1-6,few,TGTGCCACCAGCAGAGGGGGGGTGCCAGGGGACTATAATTCACCCCTCCACTTT,CATSRGGVPGDYNSPLHF
-,TRBV4-1,TRBJ1-5,-,TGCGCCAGCAGCCAAGATTATAACAGGGCGAAGAATCAGCCCCAGCATTTT,CASSQDYNRAKNQPQHF
TRBD2,TRBV27,TRBJ2-5,-,TGTGCCAGCAGCTCGACGCCCTTAGCGGGAGGGCTCCGGGAGACCCAGTACTTC,CASSSTPLAGGLRETQYF
TRBD2,TRBV20-1,TRBJ2-7,few,TGCAGTGCTAGGCGGGAGAGTAGCGGGAGCTACGAGCAGTACTTC,CSARRESSGSYEQYF